This entry lists 19 T cell receptor beta chains sequenced from one sample in a study of regulatory T cells in long-lasting Graves disease (dated by TCRdb to about 2021). Preparation of the library involved multiplex PCR. TCRdb lists the instrument as Illumina HiSeq 4000. TCR beta libraries were built with iRepertoire HTBI primers and Arm-PCR amplification of CDR3 regions. TCRdb passed the public sequencing reads through fastp at Q25 and MiXCR, retaining productive beta sequences. Merged by CDR3 protein, the rows form single entries marked with the most common genes and DNA. A total of hundreds of thousands of distinct CDR3 sequences appear in this sample, around 15% of them only once. The ten largest make up roughly 27% of the sample. This specimen's time point label, interpreted: newly diagnosed GD, antithyroid drugs for less than 3 months. RNA was extracted from PBMCs in TRIzol for both TCR sequencing and RNA sequencing.

This sample also belongs to another study, concerning T cells in Graves' hyperthyroidism and ophthalmopathy.

The material was peripheral blood mononuclear cells (PBMCs), obtained at new diagnosis, from a patient treated with antithyroid drugs. Source of these receptors: a man aged 35 to 55 with Graves disease. Donor details come from another sample of the same person, matched by shared clones.

This clonotype appeared many times. The chain carries TRBV7-7 and TRBJ2-7; D is perhaps TRBD1 (5 bases). CDR3 length: 14 amino acids. Germline V gives CDR1 SSHAT, CDR2 FNYEAQ (reference sequence). Trimming took off 5 bases at V and 2 bases at J, with 13 bases between the two ends. CDR3 in amino acids: CASSPPGRAYEQYF. DNA of the CDR3: TGTGCCAGCAGCCCACCCGGCAGGGCCTACGAGCAGTACTTC.

Note on this clonotype: A far larger clone is one nucleotide away, so this likely arose from a read error. The gene calls are TRBV10-3 and TRBJ1-2; a possible D gene is TRBD1 (6 bases). V lost 5 bases and J lost 6, with 16 bases in between. CDR3 size: 14 residues. Germline V lookup: CDR1 ENHRY, CDR2 SYGVKD. CDR3 region: CAISYSRGGDGYTF. The CDR3 nucleotides read TGTGCCATCAGTTACTCGAGAGGGGGGGATGGCTACACCTTC.

This clonotype has more than one count but fewer than ten. The CDR3 end shows no conserved phenylalanine or tryptophan, and so a read error is likely. J is TRBJ2-5 and V is TRBV7-3; 7 bases line up with TRBD1. There are 14 residues in the CDR3. Per germline, CDR1 SGHTA and CDR2 FQGTGA. V gave up 5 bases and J gave up 2 bases; unmatched junction bases: 5. CDR3 DNA sequence: TGTGCCAGCAGCCCTAAGACAGGGCAAGAGACCCAGTACTCC. Its translation is CASSPKTGQETQYS.

This clonotype was seen ten or more times. The rearrangement uses TRBV12-3 or TRBV12-4 and TRBJ2-2, with D possibly being TRBD2 (5 bases). Trimming stripped 2 bases from V and 7 bases from J, with 11 bases between. CDR3 length: 14 residues. CDR3 amino acids: CASSLLASIGELFF. CDR3 DNA sequence: TGTGCCAGCAGTTTACTTGCTAGCATCGGGGAGCTGTTTTTT.

In its sample, this clonotype was seen many times. CDR3 sequence reads: CASSLSSRNQETQYF. The CDR3 DNA follows: TGTGCCAGCAGTTTATCCTCCAGGAACCAAGAGACCCAGTACTTC. The V gene is TRBV27, the J gene TRBJ2-5; D unresolved. V shed 0 bases and J shed 0 bases, with 8 bases lying between them. The CDR3 loop spans 15 amino acids. CDR1 and CDR2 (germline): MNHEY, SMNVEV (reference sequence).

This clonotype has ten or more counts. The chain joins TRBV5-4 to TRBJ2-1; perhaps TRBD2 as D (5 bases). The V gene lost 4 bases and the J gene lost 2 bases, with 10 bases spanning the gap. CDR1 and CDR2 (germline): SGHNT, YYREEE (reference sequence). There are 14 residues in the CDR3. The CDR3 DNA reads TGTGCCAGCAGCCGGGCCGGGACCTACAATGAGCAGTTCTTC. This encodes CASSRAGTYNEQFF. Full variable domain (missing parts from reference TRBV5-4 and TRBJ2-1): ETGVTQSPTHLIKTRGQQVTLRCSSQSGHNTVSWYQQALGQGPQFIFQYYREEENGRGNFPPRFSGLQFPNYSSELNVNALELDDSALYLCASSRAGTYNEQFFGPGTRLTVL.

A note on this clonotype: Being one base from a much bigger clone, this may be a read error. The chain carries TRBV20-1 and TRBJ2-5; TRBD2 aligns across 7 bases. Germline V gene sequence: CDR1 DFQATT, CDR2 SNEGSKA (reference sequence). The CDR3 covers 17 residues. Trimming removed 0 bases from V and 11 bases from J; junction bases left unmatched: 21. The CDR3 sequence: CSARDLLAVPRGNEQYF. CDR3 DNA: TGCAGTGCTAGAGATCTCCTAGCGGTTCCAAGAGGAAATGAGCAGTACTTC.

This clonotype was observed a few times. The gene calls are TRBV19 and TRBJ2-3; D is unresolved. CDR1 is LNHDA and CDR2 is SQIVND in the germline V gene (reference sequence). Trimming stripped 10 bases from V and 4 bases from J, with 15 bases between. This CDR3 spans 13 amino acids. CDR3 in amino acids: CATTVSDSDTQYF. The CDR3 bases are TGTGCCACCACAGTATCGGATTCAGATACGCAGTATTTT.

Ten or more counts support this clonotype. V is TRBV11-2 and J is TRBJ2-7; D gene uncertain. This CDR3 spans 14 amino acids. CDR1 and CDR2 (germline): SGHAT, FQNNGV. V was shortened by 5 bases and J by 4 bases, with 15 bases between the two germline ends. The CDR3: CASSPYAHSYEQYF. DNA for the CDR3: TGTGCCAGCAGCCCCTACGCGCACAGTTACGAGCAGTACTTC.

The table lists this clonotype with many counts. V gene TRBV28 combines with J gene TRBJ1-5; D perhaps matches TRBD1 (5 bases). V was trimmed by 2 bases and J by 4 bases, leaving 12 bases between them. From germline, CDR1 is MDHEN and CDR2 SYDVKM. This CDR3 contains 15 residues. Written as DNA, the CDR3 is TGTGCCAGCAGTTTAGTGGTCTCAGGGAATCAGCCCCAGCATTTT. Translating it yields CASSLVVSGNQPQHF. Full variable domain (outside the CDR3, taken from reference TRBV28 and TRBJ1-5): DVKVTQSSRYLVKRTGEKVFLECVQDMDHENMFWYRQDPGLGLRLIYFSYDVKMKEKGDIPEGYSVSREKKERFSLILESASTNQTSMYLCASSLVVSGNQPQHFGDGTRLSIL.

This clonotype was picked up many times. The rearrangement links TRBV30 to TRBJ2-7; TRBD2 matches 7 bases. V was pared by 0 bases and J by 9 bases, with 17 bases of the junction left unmatched. Germline V gene lookup returns CDR1 GTSNPN and CDR2 SVGIG (reference sequence). This CDR3 is built from 16 residues. The CDR3 nucleotides read TGTGCCTGGAGTGTAGGTTATCGGGGGGTGAAAAGTCTGCAGTACTTC. Residues: CAWSVGYRGVKSLQYF.

At least ten counts were recorded for this clonotype. The chain couples TRBV7-2 to TRBJ2-3; 9 bases fit TRBD1. Losses at the gene ends were 4 bases for V and 3 bases for J; bases not matched to a gene: 11. CDR1 is SGHTA, CDR2 FQGNSA, per germline. This CDR3 comprises 17 residues. CDR3 nucleotide sequence: TGTGCCAGCAGCTGGAGAACAGGGGGCGTAGTAACAGATACGCAGTATTTT. Amino acid sequence: CASSWRTGGVVTDTQYF.

Here the CDR3 reads CSASGPAETQYF. CDR3 nucleotides: TGCAGTGCTAGTGGACCTGCGGAGACCCAGTACTTC. V usage is TRBV20-1 and J usage is TRBJ2-1; D unresolved. The DNA end favors TRBJ2-5, so the J call may be wrong. CDR1 is DFQATT, CDR2 SNEGSKA, per germline (reference sequence). The CDR3 extends over 12 amino acids.

This clonotype was observed a handful of times. The chain combines TRBV7-9 with TRBJ1-1, with D possibly TRBD1 on 5 matching bases. From germline, CDR1 is SEHNR and CDR2 FQNEAQ (reference sequence). The CDR3 is 14 residues long. The ends were cut back, 7 bases at V and 1 base at J, with 13 bases in the middle. This chain's CDR3 is CASTRYGTNTEAFF. The CDR3 DNA reads as TGTGCCAGCACCCGTTACGGGACGAACACTGAAGCTTTCTTT.

The rearrangement joins TRBV7-2 to TRBJ1-2, with D hard to call. The germline V gene encodes CDR1 SGHTA and CDR2 FQGNSA. This CDR3 contains 14 residues. The germline V and J ends were trimmed by 2 bases and 8 bases, with 15 bases remaining between them. CDR3 protein: CASSLSGKKKGYTF. The DNA for the CDR3 is TGTGCCAGCAGCTTATCTGGGAAAAAGAAAGGCTACACCTTC.

This clonotype was detected ten times or more. The chain is built from TRBV18 and TRBJ2-3, with D perhaps matching TRBD1 or TRBD2 (6 bases each). V was shortened by 3 bases and J by 6 bases, with 19 bases between the two germline ends. This CDR3 has 16 residues. Germline CDR1 is KGHSH and CDR2 is LQKENI. CDR3 in amino acids: CASSPQAAQGRDTQYF. The DNA of the CDR3 is TGTGCCAGCTCACCTCAAGCCGCCCAGGGGAGGGATACGCAGTATTTT.

This clonotype has at least ten counts. The rearrangement uses TRBV20-1 and TRBJ2-7; 11 bases are shared with TRBD1. V was clipped by 5 bases and J by 6 bases; unmatched bases: 9. Germline V gene data show CDR1 as DFQATT and CDR2 as SNEGSKA (reference sequence). The CDR3 covers 14 residues. The DNA of the CDR3 is TGCAGTGCTTACCGGGACAGGGGGATCGGCGAGCAGTACTTC. Its protein is CSAYRDRGIGEQYF.

The chain joins TRBV4-1 to TRBJ1-5; D is unclear. Germline CDR1 and CDR2: MGHRA and YSYEKL. Trimming stripped 0 bases from V and 5 bases from J, with 14 bases between. This CDR3 contains 16 residues. As DNA, the CDR3 is TGCGCCAGCAGCCAAGATCCTGGGCAGGTTTATCAGCCCCAGCATTTT. It codes for CASSQDPGQVYQPQHF.

In its sample, this clonotype was seen many times. The chain joins TRBV5-1 to TRBJ2-2, with D uncertain. This CDR3 contains 15 residues. The V end was cut by 6 bases, the J end by 1 base, with 13 bases between. The V gene's germline CDR1 is SGHRS and CDR2 YFSETQ. This CDR3 is CASNAVDGNTGELFF. The DNA for the CDR3 is TGCGCCAGCAATGCGGTAGACGGGAACACCGGGGAGCTGTTTTTT.